A single sample gave rise to the 30 T cell receptor beta chains below, sequenced in a study of blood T cell repertoires in COVID-19. Sequencing was performed with immunoSEQ multiplex PCR; in TCRdb, only in-frame clones are kept and a portion is missing. The data hold about 240,000 clones, with approximately 78% observed a single time. The sequenced sample consisted of peripheral blood. These receptors were collected from a woman aged 18-30 years with acute or convalescent COVID-19.

The DNA of the CDR3 is TGTGCCAGCAGCTTGGGGGGAGGTGGCCAAGGAGAGCAGTTCTTC. It translates to CASSLGGGGQGEQFF. The chain links TRBV7-6 to TRBJ2-1; D might be TRBD2 (6 bases). Between the trimmed V and J ends, which lost 3 bases and 10 bases, there was a span of 19 bases. The CDR3 sequence is 15 residues long. The germline CDR1 and CDR2 sequences are SGHVS and FNYEAQ.

The chain links TRBV5-6 to TRBJ1-6, with D possibly matching TRBD1 (5 bases). The germline CDR1 and CDR2 sequences are SGHDT and YYEEEE. V lost 4 bases, J lost 6 bases, and 11 bases lay in between. This CDR3 contains 14 residues. The CDR3 region is CASSKGVVNSPLHF. As DNA, the CDR3 is TGTGCCAGCAGCAAAGGGGTAGTTAATTCACCCCTCCACTTT.

The genes are TRBV30 and TRBJ1-3, with 9 bases aligning to TRBD1. The length of the CDR3 is 16 residues. J lost 3 bases, V lost 0 bases, and 6 bases had no gene match. Germline-derived CDR1 and CDR2 are GTSNPN and SVGIG (reference sequence). CDR3 DNA sequence: TGTGCCTGGAGTGTACCGGGACAGGGTGTTGGAAACACCATATATTTT. Residues: CAWSVPGQGVGNTIYF.

The chain couples TRBV15 to TRBJ2-6; TRBD1 matches at 8 bases. V trimming: 4 bases; J trimming: 0 bases; junction bases outside the gene matches: 8. Per germline, CDR1 LNHNV and CDR2 YYDKDF (reference sequence). The CDR3 totals 18 residues. CDR3 sequence (DNA): TGTGCCACCAGCACCAAGACAGGGGCCCTCTCTGGGGCCAACGTCCTGACTTTC. Encoded protein: CATSTKTGALSGANVLTF.

The CDR3 bases are TGTGCCACCAGTGATTCCCGAGGTGGAAACACCATATATTTT. Its protein product is CATSDSRGGNTIYF. V is TRBV24-1 and J is TRBJ1-3, with D unclear. Germline V gene lookup returns CDR1 KGHDR and CDR2 SFDVKD. The CDR3 consists of 14 residues. Trimming left V 2 bases short and J 3 bases short, with 7 bases between.

The rearrangement uses TRBV10-2 and TRBJ1-5; 7 bases are a match to TRBD1. Germline loops: CDR1 WSHSY, CDR2 SAAADI. V was clipped by 3 bases and J by 5 bases; unmatched bases: 7. This CDR3 has 15 residues. CDR3 sequence reads: CASSEFGTDYQPQHF. CDR3 coding DNA: TGCGCCAGCAGTGAATTCGGGACAGATTATCAGCCCCAGCATTTT.

V usage is TRBV11-1 and J usage is TRBJ2-7; possibly TRBD2 for D (5 bases). The CDR3 extends over 15 amino acids. V lost 3 bases, J lost 10 bases, and 22 bases lay in between. The germline V gene has CDR1 SGHAT and CDR2 FQDESV (reference sequence). CDR3 in DNA: TGTGCCAGCAGCTTTTCCGGGGAAGCTGCCGCCCCTCAGTACTTC. Translating it yields CASSFSGEAAAPQYF.

This clone showed up just once. The chain recombines TRBV10-2 with TRBJ2-1; a weak D match, TRBD1 (6 bases). This CDR3 has 15 residues. Per germline, CDR1 WSHSY and CDR2 SAAADI. V was clipped by 2 bases and J by 4 bases, with 12 bases between them. This CDR3 is CASSEGGGHYNEQFF. The CDR3 DNA sequence: TGCGCCAGCAGTGAGGGTGGGGGACATTACAATGAGCAGTTCTTC.

The chain carries TRBV7-2 and TRBJ1-1; D might be TRBD1 (6 bases). With 6 bases removed from V and 0 bases from J, the gap between germline ends came to 17 bases. CDR1 and CDR2 (germline): SGHTA, FQGNSA. The CDR3 totals 16 residues. The DNA for the CDR3 is TGTGCCAGCAGTCTTAACACGGGACATTTGAACACTGAAGCTTTCTTT. This encodes CASSLNTGHLNTEAFF.

This chain links TRBV27 with TRBJ2-2; D might be TRBD2 (6 bases). This CDR3 spans 13 amino acids. The V end lost 3 bases, the J end lost 7 bases, and 9 bases lay between the germline ends. The V gene's germline CDR1 is MNHEY and CDR2 SMNVEV (reference sequence). CDR3 protein: CASSLRGNGELFF. CDR3 coding DNA: TGTGCCAGCAGTTTGCGGGGTAACGGGGAGCTGTTTTTT.

V is TRBV28 and J is TRBJ2-7, with D maybe TRBD1 (5 bases). V gave up 7 bases and J gave up 1 base, with 20 bases separating them. Germline lookup yields CDR1 MDHEN and CDR2 SYDVKM. The CDR3 sequence is 16 residues long. This chain's CDR3 is CASTQTWGSGSYEQYF. The CDR3, as DNA: TGTGCCAGCACCCAAACTTGGGGCTCCGGGTCCTACGAGCAGTACTTC.

As DNA, the CDR3 is TGTGCCATCAGTGACCAAACGGTAGGCTACACCTTC. Translating it yields CAISDQTVGYTF. This chain links TRBV10-3 with TRBJ1-2, with D unresolved. Germline loops: CDR1 ENHRY, CDR2 SYGVKD. There are 12 residues in the CDR3. V lost 3 bases and J 8 bases, leaving 10 bases between the germline ends.

This clone showed up just once. The CDR3 region is CAWSVQIRNEQYF. CDR3 sequence (DNA): TGTGCCTGGAGTGTACAGATAAGAAACGAGCAGTACTTC. The V call is TRBV30, the J call TRBJ2-7, with unresolved D. The CDR3 has 13 residues. Germline V lookup: CDR1 GTSNPN, CDR2 SVGIG (reference sequence). V was trimmed by 0 bases and J by 5 bases, leaving 11 bases between them.

The chain recombines TRBV5-1 with TRBJ2-1; 9 positions agree with TRBD2. CDR3 length equals 15 residues. CDR1 is SGHRS, CDR2 YFSETQ, per germline. V gave up 0 bases and J gave up 6 bases; unmatched junction bases: 4. CDR3 loop: CASSLGLAEPNEQFF. For the CDR3, the DNA is TGCGCCAGCAGCTTGGGACTAGCGGAACCCAATGAGCAGTTCTTC. The complete variable domain, with remaining parts taken from reference TRBV5-1 and TRBJ2-1, reads KAGVTQTPRYLIKTRGQQVTLSCSPISGHRSVSWYQQTPGQGLQFLFEYFSETQRNKGNFPGRFSGRQFSNSRSEMNVSTLELGDSALYLCASSLGLAEPNEQFFGPGTRLTVL.

The chain joins TRBV6-2 or TRBV6-3 to TRBJ1-2, with D unclear. This CDR3 contains 13 residues. Trimming left V 2 bases short and J 1 base short, with 5 bases between. In germline, CDR1 is MNHEY, CDR2 SVGEGT. CDR3 nucleotide sequence: TGTGCCAGCAGTTACCGTCTTAACTATGGCTACACCTTC. Its protein is CASSYRLNYGYTF.

The gene calls are TRBV10-3 and TRBJ2-7, with D perhaps matching TRBD2 (6 bases). The CDR3 consists of 15 residues. V gave up 5 bases and J gave up 0 bases, with 14 bases separating them. CDR1 and CDR2 (germline): ENHRY, SYGVKD. In DNA, the CDR3 is TGTGCCATCAGTATTAGCGGATCAAGCTCCTACGAGCAGTACTTC. Amino acids: CAISISGSSSYEQYF.

The chain recombines TRBV28 with TRBJ1-6; D might be TRBD1 (5 bases). Trimming shortened V by 2 bases and J by 7 bases, and 12 bases separated the two germline ends. Germline assignment: CDR1 MDHEN and CDR2 SYDVKM. The CDR3 contains 15 residues. CDR3 in DNA: TGTGCCAGCAGTTTAACCTACAGGCGGAATTCACCCCTCCACTTT. It translates to CASSLTYRRNSPLHF.

The chain couples TRBV27 to TRBJ1-6; no reliable D call. The CDR3 runs 14 residues. In germline, CDR1 is MNHEY, CDR2 SMNVEV (reference sequence). Trimming took off 0 bases at V and 10 bases at J, with 10 bases between the two ends. CDR3 coding DNA: TGTGCCAGCAGTTTATCGGTCATTGGCTCACCCCTCCACTTT. Translated, it gives CASSLSVIGSPLHF.

The rearrangement links TRBV6-2 or TRBV6-3 to TRBJ2-1, with a tentative D call TRBD2 (5 bases). The length of the CDR3 is 16 residues. V lost 0 bases and J 2 bases, leaving 11 bases between the germline ends. Per the germline V gene, CDR1 is MNHEY and CDR2 is SVGEGT. CDR3 protein: CASSYSRSLAYNEQFF. CDR3 coding DNA: TGTGCCAGCAGTTACTCGAGATCACTAGCCTACAATGAGCAGTTCTTC.

By proportion, this clone is medium-sized. In the same sample, other DNA sequences code for this CDR3. J is TRBJ2-7 and V is TRBV5-1; 7 bases fit TRBD1. Germline lookup yields CDR1 SGHRS and CDR2 YFSETQ. The CDR3 consists of 14 residues. V was clipped by 0 bases and J by 0 bases; unmatched bases: 0. The CDR3 nucleotides are TGCGCCAGCAGCTTGGCAGGGGGCTCCTACGAGCAGTACTTC. Translation gives CASSLAGGSYEQYF.

This clone was observed a handful of times. The CDR3 is CASSLVAGTTNEQFF. The CDR3 bases are TGCGCCAGCAGCTTGGTCGCCGGGACTACCAATGAGCAGTTCTTC. V and J are TRBV5-1 and TRBJ2-1; TRBD2 matches at 7 bases. Germline lookup yields CDR1 SGHRS and CDR2 YFSETQ. CDR3 length equals 15 residues. The trim removed 0 bases at V and 6 bases at J, leaving 6 bases unmatched.

The genes are TRBV11-2 and TRBJ1-1; no clear D gene. The CDR3 is 15 residues long. Germline loops: CDR1 SGHAT, CDR2 FQNNGV. V was shortened by 1 base and J by 0 bases, with 9 bases between the two germline ends. CDR3: CASSLGYTMNTEAFF. The CDR3 DNA is TGTGCCAGCAGCTTAGGGTACACCATGAACACTGAAGCTTTCTTT.

The chain carries TRBV15 and TRBJ2-4, with D tentatively TRBD1 (5 bases). Germline values: CDR1 LNHNV, CDR2 YYDKDF (reference sequence). Trimming pared 7 bases from V and 5 bases from J, leaving 18 bases between. The CDR3 runs 15 residues. The CDR3 is CATKSRRVAENIQYF. CDR3 DNA sequence: TGTGCCACCAAATCCCGCAGGGTGGCTGAAAACATTCAGTACTTC.

This clone has more than one count but fewer than ten. CDR3 sequence: CASTDRTGPSYEQYF. For the CDR3, the DNA is TGCGCCAGCACTGATAGGACAGGGCCCTCCTACGAGCAGTACTTC. The chain combines TRBV5-1 with TRBJ2-7; 8 nucleotides match TRBD1. With 6 bases clipped from V and 0 bases from J, the junction kept 8 bases outside the gene matches. Germline V CDR1 and CDR2: SGHRS, YFSETQ. The length of the CDR3 is 15 residues.

The chain couples TRBV7-2 to TRBJ2-1, with 7 nucleotides matching TRBD2. With 4 bases clipped from V and 9 bases from J, the junction kept 9 bases outside the gene matches. Germline CDR1 SGHTA, CDR2 FQGNSA. The CDR3 loop spans 14 amino acids. The CDR3 nucleotides read TGTGCCAGCAGCTCGGGAGGAGGGATGCGTGAGCAGTTCTTC. Its protein is CASSSGGGMREQFF.

The rearrangement links TRBV29-1 to TRBJ2-1; the match to TRBD2 covers 12 bases. CDR1 is SQVTM and CDR2 is ANQGSEA in the germline V gene. V gave up 1 base and J gave up 9 bases; unmatched junction bases: 7. CDR3 length: 15 residues. The CDR3 sequence: CSVEGLAGGLGEQFF. As DNA, the CDR3 is TGCAGCGTTGAAGGCCTAGCGGGAGGGTTAGGTGAGCAGTTCTTC.

CDR3 sequence reads: CASSLSPSFHEQYF. As DNA, the CDR3 is TGTGCCAGCAGTTTATCGCCTAGTTTCCACGAGCAGTACTTC. The V and J genes are TRBV27 and TRBJ2-7; D gene unclear. The germline V gene encodes CDR1 MNHEY and CDR2 SMNVEV (reference sequence). This CDR3 spans 14 amino acids. Trimming stripped 0 bases from V and 5 bases from J, with 11 bases between.

V usage is TRBV29-1 and J usage is TRBJ1-2; D is unclear. The CDR3 sequence is 13 residues long. The V and J ends lost 7 bases and 5 bases respectively, with 17 bases between them. The germline gives CDR1 SQVTM, CDR2 ANQGSEA. This CDR3 is CSALTPYRYGYTF. The CDR3 region has the DNA TGCAGCGCCCTTACTCCCTACCGGTATGGCTACACCTTC.

CDR3 DNA sequence: TGTGCCAGCAGCCTAGAAACGAGATTGGGAGGGATGTTCGAGCAGTACTTC. This gives the protein CASSLETRLGGMFEQYF. V and J are TRBV7-6 and TRBJ2-7, with 7 bases identical to TRBD2. Germline lookup yields CDR1 SGHVS and CDR2 FNYEAQ. CDR3 length: 17 residues. Germline trimming cut 5 bases from V and 6 bases from J; bases unmatched to any gene: 19.

This sequence joins TRBV5-6 and TRBJ2-7; tentative D call: TRBD1 (5 bases). The CDR3 sequence is 14 residues long. Deletions cut 4 bases from V and 2 bases from J, with 13 bases between. Germline CDR1 and CDR2: SGHDT and YYEEEE. CDR3 coding DNA: TGTGCCAGCAGCATCGCTTTGGGGCCCTACGAGCAGTACTTC. This sequence encodes CASSIALGPYEQYF.